This T cell receptor beta chain stems from a study of CD8+ T cells in alopecia areata. Across the study: The study gave treated patients oral tofacitinib at 5 to 10 mg twice daily. Affected scalp percentage determined the severity score of treated patients.

There are 16 residues in the CDR3. The germline V gene encodes CDR1 LGHNA and CDR2 YNFKEQ. Trimming removed 6 bases from V and 1 base from J, with 16 bases in between. Following RNA extraction, reverse transcription yielded cDNA that acted as the sequencing template. Libraries were prepared by immunoSEQ multiplex PCR; TCRdb keeps only in-frame clonotypes and omits some of them. The data contain roughly 250,000 clones, about three fifths of them singletons. Noted treatment: oral pan-JAK inhibitor, 5-10 mg twice daily. Peripheral blood, together with lesional scalp punch biopsies, was collected from alopecia areata patients. Sorting of CD4+ and CD8+ T cells was performed on PBMCs.

The sample was CD4+ T cells sorted from blood, taken around week 52, from a patient treated with tofacitinib. The chain uses TRBV4-2 and TRBJ2-1; a possible D gene is TRBD2 (6 bases). The receptor was derived from a human donor with alopecia areata. CDR3 in DNA: TGTGCCAGCAGTCGCGGGGACCCAGGTTCCTACAATGAGCAGTTCTTC. It yields the protein CASSRGDPGSYNEQFF.